This T cell receptor beta chain was recovered during a study of response to subunit inactivated influenza vaccine (dated by TCRdb to 2016 to 2019). Notes on the research overall: The study used deep quantitative T cell receptor repertoire profiling to track responses to a trivalent subunit inactivated influenza vaccine. The research as a whole found: The authors proposed that each seasonal influenza vaccination may bring in only a limited number of new T cells.

Trimming at the junction amounts to 3 bases on V and 1 base on J, and the germline ends lie 6 bases apart. The CDR3 spans 13 residues, from the cysteine through the phenylalanine. Solely the CDR3 DNA is kept, with 39 bases framed from the first base. This clonotype was seen repeatedly, ten times or more. This clone's antigen is unknown. No per-base quality is available; no much larger clone lies one base away. The method behind the library was RT-PCR. The sequencer listed for this sample is Illumina HiSeq 2500. In-frame beta chains were kept once TCRdb had trimmed the public reads at Q25 with fastp and called clones with MiXCR. Identical CDR3 proteins give one entry, which carries the most common genes and DNA. Counted in this sample were a few hundred thousand distinct CDR3 sequences; 14% of them appeared once. The top ten clones comprise approximately 10% of the sample.

The TCR sequence derives from a man in his forties or fifties who received an inactivated influenza vaccine. Donor details come from another sample of the same person, matched by shared clones. The sequence links TRBV12-3 or TRBV12-4 to TRBJ1-1; TRBD1 might be the D gene, on 5 matching bases. The input for sequencing was PBMCs from blood, taken roughly 13 days after vaccination. The sequenced DNA is TGTGCCAGCAGTTTCGACAGGAACACTGAAGCTTTCTTT. This codes for CASSFDRNTEAFF.